These T cell receptor beta chains were read from a single sample in a study of response to subunit inactivated influenza vaccine. Each CDR3 protein is one row after TCRdb ran MiXCR on the RT-PCR reads. The sample contains about 800,000 distinct CDR3 sequences, over 20% of which appear only once. The specimen comprised PBMCs from blood, sampled 4 to 6 days after vaccination. These receptors all come from a man aged 50 to 59 who received an inactivated influenza vaccine. CDR3s include the opening cysteine and the closing phenylalanine or tryptophan. D genes are given only for firm matches. Size is stated for part of the rows, as once, few or many counts, or as a class when the clone is expanded.

v_call,j_call,clone_size,d_call,cdr3_aa,cdr3_nt
TRBV5-1,TRBJ1-1,.,.,CASSKTALLEAFF,TGCGCCAGTAGTAAAACAGCTCTACTTGAAGCTTTCTTT
TRBV20-1,TRBJ2-3,.,.,CSARVLAASTDTQYF,TGCAGTGCTAGAGTTTTAGCGGCGTCCACAGATACGCAGTATTTT
TRBV12-3/TRBV12-4,TRBJ2-1,many,.,CASSLLRGATNEQFF,TGTGCCAGCAGTTTACTGCGGGGAGCGACCAATGAGCAGTTCTTC
TRBV24-1,TRBJ2-2,.,TRBD2,CATSDTASGRVGELFF,TGTGCCACCAGTGATACCGCCAGCGGGAGGGTCGGGGAGCTGTTTTTT
TRBV12-3/TRBV12-4,TRBJ2-5,.,.,CASSNSGTPKEGWRGETQYF,TGTGCCAGCAGTAATTCCGGGACACCTAAGGAAGGATGGAGGGGAGAGACCCAGTACTTC
TRBV30,TRBJ2-3,few,.,CAWTVSGVKADTQYF,TGTGCCTGGACAGTATCAGGGGTGAAGGCAGATACGCAGTATTTT
TRBV3-1,TRBJ2-1,.,.,CASSHEPDVYNEQFF,TGTGCCAGCAGCCATGAACCGGACGTATACAATGAGCAGTTCTTC
TRBV21-1,TRBJ2-2,few,.,CASSNQAGGELFF,TGTGCCAGCAGCAATCAAGCGGGCGGGGAGCTGTTTTTT
TRBV10-3,TRBJ2-1,.,TRBD2,CALGLANEQFF,TGTGCCTTGGGACTAGCGAATGAGCAGTTCTTC
TRBV7-2,TRBJ1-1,.,TRBD1,CASSLWETGEAFF,TGTGCCAGCAGCTTATGGGAGACAGGGGAAGCTTTCTTT
TRBV20-1,TRBJ2-3,many,TRBD1,CSEPGTGTNTQYF,TGCAGTGAACCCGGGACAGGGACGAATACGCAGTATTTT
TRBV20-1,TRBJ1-5,many,TRBD1,CSASTGDQPQHF,TGCAGTGCCTCAACAGGGGATCAGCCCCAGCATTTT
TRBV9,TRBJ2-1,few,.,CASSVTGTDEQFF,TGTGCCAGCAGCGTGACGGGAACGGATGAGCAGTTCTTC
TRBV2,TRBJ2-5,.,.,CASSEALPLRPKETQYF,TGTGCCAGCAGTGAAGCGCTTCCTTTGCGGCCAAAAGAGACCCAGTACTTC
TRBV28,TRBJ2-3,.,.,CASSLTVTGSGTDTQYF,TGTGCCAGCAGTTTAACCGTAACAGGATCAGGGACAGATACGCAGTATTTT
TRBV5-1,TRBJ2-7,few,.,CASSAGPANEQYF,TGCGCCAGCAGCGCGGGCCCTGCCAACGAGCAGTACTTC
TRBV29-1,TRBJ1-5,.,.,CSVSFPGVEGGNQPQHF,TGCAGCGTTTCCTTTCCAGGGGTGGAGGGAGGCAATCAGCCCCAGCATTTT
TRBV20-1,TRBJ2-1,many,TRBD2,CSALGLESHNEQFF,TGCAGTGCTCTGGGACTAGAGTCTCACAATGAGCAGTTCTTC
TRBV5-1,TRBJ2-7,few,TRBD1,CASSLNRGAYEQYF,TGCGCCAGCAGCTTAAACAGGGGAGCCTACGAGCAGTACTTC
TRBV2,TRBJ2-1,.,TRBD2,CASRRKLAGVNEQFF,TGTGCCAGCAGGAGGAAACTAGCGGGGGTTAATGAGCAGTTCTTC
TRBV12-3/TRBV12-4,TRBJ1-2,.,.,CASSLEGRYGYTF,TGTGCCAGCAGTTTAGAGGGTCGTTATGGCTACACCTTC
TRBV6-5,TRBJ2-3,.,.,CASSFTPEPSTDTQYF,TGTGCCAGCAGTTTCACTCCGGAACCGAGCACAGATACGCAGTATTTT
TRBV7-9,TRBJ1-2,few,.,CATPLGAYGYTF,TGTGCCACCCCACTCGGGGCCTATGGCTACACCTTC